One and the same sample provided the 23 T cell receptor beta chains below, sequenced in a study of T-cell reconstitution after alpha-beta-depleted transplantation in children. Unique molecular identifiers were incorporated into the prepared TCRbeta library. One entry per CDR3 protein, called by TCRdb with MiXCR from the PCR reads. The table lists approximately 350,000 distinct CDR3 sequences, around 10% of them singletons. The sample here was PBMCs from the stem cell graft donor, taken from the stem cell graft. The receptors derive from a human donor who donated a stem cell graft to a child with acute lymphoblastic leukemia.

This clonotype has more than one count but fewer than ten. Here the CDR3 DNA reads TGTGCCAGCAGTAAAACAGGGGACTCCCTCCAAGAGACCCAGTACTTC. Its translation is CASSKTGDSLQETQYF. V is TRBV12-3 or TRBV12-4 and J is TRBJ2-5, with D perhaps TRBD1 (7 bases). The CDR3 extends over 16 amino acids. V lost 5 bases to trimming and J lost 1 base, with 17 bases between them.

This clonotype was counted only a few times. The chain joins TRBV25-1 to TRBJ2-1; D is perhaps TRBD2 (5 bases). This CDR3 has 14 amino acids. Germline CDR1 and CDR2: MGHDK and SYGVNS. V was clipped by 6 bases and J by 4 bases, with 13 bases between them. The CDR3 sequence: CASRAGELYNEQFF. The CDR3 DNA sequence: TGTGCCAGCAGGGCTGGGGAGCTATACAATGAGCAGTTCTTC.

On this clonotype itself: Compared with germline, one end of the junction differs, possibly owing to a read error. The chain recombines TRBV7-8 with TRBJ1-6; D perhaps matches TRBD1 (5 bases). The CDR3 spans 17 residues. Germline-derived CDR1 and CDR2 are SGHVS and FQNEAQ. The CDR3 region is CTSSLLGRELNGSPLHF. CDR3 bases: TGTACCAGCAGCTTATTAGGCAGGGAACTCAATGGATCACCCCTCCACTTT.

The J gene is TRBJ2-1, the V gene TRBV7-2, with D perhaps TRBD1 or TRBD2 (5 bases each). The germline gives CDR1 SGHTA, CDR2 FQGNSA. V gave up 2 bases and J gave up 9 bases, with 17 bases separating them. The CDR3 extends over 15 amino acids. The CDR3 region has the DNA TGTGCCAGCAGCTTACAGCTTCGTAGAGGGGTTGAGCAGTTCTTC. It encodes CASSLQLRRGVEQFF.

This chain uses TRBV7-6 with TRBJ2-1; 8 bases match TRBD1. The CDR3 extends over 14 amino acids. Germline CDR1 is SGHVS and CDR2 is FNYEAQ. With 2 bases clipped from V and 7 bases from J, the junction kept 4 bases outside the gene matches. The CDR3 sequence is CASSLQGAGNEQFF. The CDR3 nucleotides read TGTGCCAGCAGCTTACAGGGGGCAGGTAATGAGCAGTTCTTC.

This clonotype was seen only a few times. CDR3 residues: CASSSDRGEKLFF. The CDR3 DNA is TGTGCCAGCAGCTCGGACAGGGGTGAAAAACTGTTTTTT. The chain links TRBV11-2 to TRBJ1-4, with 9 positions matching TRBD1. Germline V gives CDR1 SGHAT, CDR2 FQNNGV. After removal of 4 bases from V and 7 bases from J, the junction contained 1 base not matched to a gene. CDR3 length: 13 residues.

The rearrangement links TRBV3-1 to TRBJ2-7; 12 bases are a match to TRBD2. CDR1 is LGHDT, CDR2 YNNKEL, per germline (reference sequence). The CDR3 spans 15 residues. Losses at the gene ends were 8 bases for V and 1 base for J; bases not matched to a gene: 6. CDR3 amino acids: CASGLGLAGSYEQYF. In DNA, the CDR3 is TGTGCCAGCGGCCTAGGACTAGCGGGATCCTACGAGCAGTACTTC.

The CDR3 here is CASRLTSAHTDTQYF. DNA for the CDR3: TGTGCCAGCCGCCTAACTAGCGCCCACACAGATACGCAGTATTTT. The V call is TRBV18, the J call TRBJ2-3, with TRBD2 matching 7 bases. Germline loops: CDR1 KGHSH, CDR2 LQKENI. The V segment lost 8 bases and the J segment 2 bases; nucleotides outside the gene matches: 10. This CDR3 has 15 amino acids.

This clonotype was counted a few times. The chain employs TRBV10-3 and TRBJ2-1; a weak D match, TRBD2 (6 bases). CDR3 size: 17 residues. V lost 7 bases, J lost 0 bases, and 19 bases lay in between. CDR1 and CDR2 (germline): ENHRY, SYGVKD. The CDR3 sequence is CAITETSPTSSYNEQFF. The CDR3, as DNA: TGTGCCATCACCGAAACTAGCCCCACGAGCTCCTACAATGAGCAGTTCTTC.

The chain is built from TRBV28 and TRBJ1-1, with no clear D. Trimming took 6 bases from V and 3 from J, leaving 11 bases between them. This CDR3 spans 13 amino acids. Germline V lookup: CDR1 MDHEN, CDR2 SYDVKM. The CDR3 nucleotides read TGTGCCAGCAGAACATACAGTGACACTGAAGCTTTCTTT. Translation: CASRTYSDTEAFF.

This sequence joins TRBV27 and TRBJ1-1; D is ambiguous. Germline V CDR1 and CDR2: MNHEY, SMNVEV (reference sequence). This CDR3 contains 15 residues. The V end lost 1 base, the J end lost 0 bases, and 9 bases lay between the germline ends. The CDR3 spells CASSLFGGLNTEAFF. The CDR3 DNA is TGTGCCAGCAGTTTATTTGGTGGTTTGAACACTGAAGCTTTCTTT.

The rearrangement joins TRBV29-1 to TRBJ2-5, with D perhaps TRBD1 (6 bases). V lost 6 bases to trimming and J lost 4 bases, with 15 bases between them. Per germline, CDR1 SQVTM and CDR2 ANQGSEA. The CDR3 is made up of 13 amino acids. The CDR3 nucleotides are TGCAGCGTAACTTCACAGGGCCTAGAGACCCAGTACTTC. Protein: CSVTSQGLETQYF.

The chain uses TRBV11-3 and TRBJ2-2; tentatively, D is TRBD1 (5 bases). The CDR3 totals 15 residues. Germline-derived CDR1 and CDR2 are SGHNT and YENEEA. The germline V and J ends were trimmed by 4 bases and 4 bases, with 13 bases remaining between them. The chain's CDR3 is CASSSSGRVTGELFF. For the CDR3, the DNA is TGTGCCAGCAGCTCCTCGGGCAGGGTCACCGGGGAGCTGTTTTTT.

Remarks on this clonotype: Sequence at one end of the junction differs from germline and may be a read error. V usage is TRBV10-3 and J usage is TRBJ2-7; D is ambiguous. CDR1 and CDR2 (germline): ENHRY, SYGVKD. The CDR3 length is 11 residues. The CDR3 DNA follows: TGTGCCATCAGGAGCAGTGGGGAATGTGACTTC. Translating gives CAIRSSGECDF.

A few counts support this clonotype. The V and J genes are TRBV29-1 and TRBJ2-3, with TRBD2 matching 14 bases. V lost 5 bases, J lost 1 base, and 11 bases stayed unmatched. The CDR3 totals 18 residues. Per germline, CDR1 SQVTM and CDR2 ANQGSEA. CDR3: CSVPEGLAGASRTDTQYF. CDR3 in DNA: TGCAGCGTTCCGGAGGGACTAGCGGGAGCTTCCCGCACAGATACGCAGTATTTT.

This clonotype has more than one count but fewer than ten. V and J are TRBV27 and TRBJ2-2; the match to TRBD2 covers 10 bases. This CDR3 has 19 residues. Germline V gives CDR1 MNHEY, CDR2 SMNVEV (reference sequence). V shed 6 bases, J shed 0 bases, and the junction held 13 bases outside the gene matches. The CDR3 spells CASRRIAGGAAANTGELFF. The CDR3, as DNA: TGTGCCAGCAGGAGGATAGCGGGGGGTGCTGCCGCGAACACCGGGGAGCTGTTTTTT.

The V and J genes are TRBV19 and TRBJ1-4; D is undetermined. This CDR3 has 15 amino acids. Trimming cost V 8 bases and J 6 bases, with 19 bases left between them. Germline loops: CDR1 LNHDA, CDR2 SQIVND (reference sequence). In nucleotides, the CDR3 is TGTGCCAGTCATACCCAAATGGGTGAGGATGAAAAACTGTTTTTT. Residues: CASHTQMGEDEKLFF. Variable domain in full (rest from reference TRBV19 and TRBJ1-4): DGGITQSPKYLFRKEGQNVTLSCEQNLNHDAMYWYRQDPGQGLRLIYYSQIVNDFQKGDIAEGYSVSREKKESFPLTVTSAQKNPTAFYLCASHTQMGEDEKLFFGSGTQLSVL.

There are a few counts of this clonotype. The J gene is TRBJ2-7, the V gene TRBV25-1; D not certain. V was trimmed by 8 bases and J by 0 bases, leaving 14 bases between them. The CDR3 consists of 14 residues. The germline CDR1 and CDR2 sequences are MGHDK and SYGVNS. The CDR3 nucleotides are TGTGCCAGCTCCCCGGTAGGTAACTCCTACGAGCAGTACTTC. Translation gives CASSPVGNSYEQYF.

This clonotype was counted only a few times. The chain joins TRBV29-1 to TRBJ2-3; TRBD2 matches 7 bases. The CDR3 is made up of 13 amino acids. Germline-derived CDR1 and CDR2 are SQVTM and ANQGSEA. V lost 8 bases, J lost 6 bases, and 11 bases stayed unmatched. The CDR3: CSLNMAGADTQYF. The CDR3 nucleotides read TGCAGCCTCAATATGGCGGGAGCTGATACGCAGTATTTT.

J is TRBJ2-5 and V is TRBV4-1, with D possibly matching TRBD1 (6 bases). CDR1 and CDR2 from the germline V gene are MGHRA and YSYEKL. This CDR3 is built from 15 residues. Trimming removed 1 base from V and 2 bases from J, with 11 bases in between. The CDR3 here is CASSQGRGPQETQYF. Here the CDR3 DNA reads TGCGCCAGCAGCCAAGGCAGGGGACCACAAGAGACCCAGTACTTC.

There are a few counts of this clonotype. This chain uses TRBV6-5 with TRBJ2-2, with D unresolved. With 2 bases removed from V and 5 bases from J, the gap between germline ends came to 18 bases. The CDR3 loop spans 17 amino acids. CDR1 and CDR2 (germline): MNHEY, SVGAGI. CDR3 bases: TGTGCCAGCAGTTACCGGGCATTGGGCACCACAACCGGGGAGCTGTTTTTT. Translated, it gives CASSYRALGTTTGELFF.

The chain uses TRBV7-9 and TRBJ1-4; D perhaps matches TRBD1 (5 bases). Looked up from germline, CDR1 is SEHNR and CDR2 is FQNEAQ (reference sequence). The CDR3 loop spans 15 amino acids. Trimming stripped 1 base from V and 8 bases from J, with 14 bases between. CDR3 protein: CASSLDEYGAEKLFF. The CDR3 bases are TGTGCCAGCAGCTTAGATGAGTATGGGGCAGAAAAACTGTTTTTT.

The chain has TRBV12-3 or TRBV12-4 and TRBJ2-1; D not certain. The V end was cut by 5 bases, the J end by 2 bases, with 19 bases between. The CDR3 contains 17 residues. CDR3 in amino acids: CASSPQGLRCTYNEQFF. The CDR3 bases are TGTGCCAGCAGTCCGCAAGGTTTGCGGTGCACCTACAATGAGCAGTTCTTC.